This TCR beta chain came from a study of blood T cell repertoires in COVID-19. CDR3 size: 12 residues. The germline CDR1 and CDR2 sequences are KGHDR and SFDVKD. Trimming took off 6 bases at V and 8 bases at J, with 12 bases between the two ends. Sequenced by immunoSEQ multiplex PCR; TCRdb stores in-frame clones only, minus some. The sample has approximately 120,000 clones, roughly 90% seen once. The TCR comes from a human donor with acute or convalescent COVID-19. The donor label of this sample is uncertain. Sample: peripheral blood. V usage is TRBV24-1 and J usage is TRBJ1-2; TRBD1 might be the D (5 bases). CDR3 protein: CATSRWGSGYTF. The CDR3 nucleotides read TGTGCCACCAGTCGCTGGGGCAGCGGCTACACCTTC.